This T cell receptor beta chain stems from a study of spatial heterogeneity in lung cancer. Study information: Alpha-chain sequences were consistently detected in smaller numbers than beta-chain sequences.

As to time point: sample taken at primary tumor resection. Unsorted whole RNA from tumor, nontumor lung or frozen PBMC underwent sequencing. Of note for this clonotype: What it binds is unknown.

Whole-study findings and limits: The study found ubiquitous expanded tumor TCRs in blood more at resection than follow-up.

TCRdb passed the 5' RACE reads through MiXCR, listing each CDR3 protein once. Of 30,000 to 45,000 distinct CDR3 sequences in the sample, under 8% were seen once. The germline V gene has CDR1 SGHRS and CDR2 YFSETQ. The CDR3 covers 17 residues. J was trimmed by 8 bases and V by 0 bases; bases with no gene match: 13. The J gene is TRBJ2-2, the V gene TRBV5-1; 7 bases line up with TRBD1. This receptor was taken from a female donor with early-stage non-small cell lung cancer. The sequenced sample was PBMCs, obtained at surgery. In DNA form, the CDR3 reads TGCGCCAGCAGCTTGGCCCCGACAGGGACGGATACAGGGGAGCTGTTTTTT. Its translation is CASSLAPTGTDTGELFF. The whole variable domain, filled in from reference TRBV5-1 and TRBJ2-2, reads KAGVTQTPRYLIKTRGQQVTLSCSPISGHRSVSWYQQTPGQGLQFLFEYFSETQRNKGNFPGRFSGRQFSNSRSEMNVSTLELGDSALYLCASSLAPTGTDTGELFFGEGSRLTVL.